This TCR beta chain comes out of a study of blood T cell repertoires in COVID-19. Overall study context: Acute-phase and convalescent COVID-19 samples originated in the United States, Italy and Spain.

CDR1 is SEHNR and CDR2 is FQNEAQ in the germline V gene (reference sequence). The CDR3 length is 15 residues. V lost 5 bases to trimming and J lost 6 bases, with 17 bases between them. In the authors' methods: Amplifying reference gene primers gave estimates of nucleated cell counts. Generated by immunoSEQ multiplex PCR, the TCRdb table keeps only in-frame clones and is missing some. The V and J calls and clone size are taken from that table; D and trimming were inferred from the DNA. The sample records 280,000 or so clones, 70% to 90% being singletons. Participants were aged about 18 to 100 years, lived in roughly 25 US areas, and enrolled virtually.

The specimen sequenced was PBMCs or T cells enriched from blood (not recorded which). The receptor's source is a man in his thirties or forties who had recovered from COVID-19. The chain couples TRBV7-9 to TRBJ1-5; D perhaps matches TRBD1 (6 bases). As DNA, the CDR3 is TGTGCCAGCAGCCCCCCGGGGGGGCGGGTTCAGCCCCAGCATTTT. This gives the protein CASSPPGGRVQPQHF.